One sample yielded the 28 T cell receptor beta chains listed below, sequenced in a study of OX40 agonist ivuxolimab in advanced cancers. Measured with immunoSEQ multiplex PCR; TCRdb has only the in-frame clones, and not every one. The profile shows about 33,000 clones, about nine tenths of them singletons. Sequencing used CD4+ or CD8+ T cells sorted from blood, obtained in a trial of the OX40 agonist ivuxolimab. These receptor sequences come from an adult with an advanced solid tumor such as melanoma, head and neck, liver or kidney cancer.

The CDR3 loop reads CASSTGANYEQYF. The DNA for the CDR3 is TGCGCCAGTTCGACAGGGGCGAACTACGAGCAGTACTTC. The chain carries TRBV4-1 and TRBJ2-7; 8 bases are a match to TRBD1. The V and J ends lost 9 bases and 3 bases, in that order; junction bases with no gene match: 7. The germline V gene encodes CDR1 MGHRA and CDR2 YSYEKL. This CDR3 contains 13 residues.

Comments on this clone: At one end, the junction sequence differs from germline, possibly due to a read error. This chain links TRBV29-1 with TRBJ2-1, with TRBD2 identical over 12 bases. The germline gives CDR1 SQVTM, CDR2 ANQGSEA. The CDR3 totals 16 residues. The DNA for the CDR3 is TGCAGCGCTGAAACCCCCCCGGGACTAGCGGGCGATGAGCAGTTCTTC. It translates to CSAETPPGLAGDEQFF.

J is TRBJ1-1 and V is TRBV9; 8 positions agree with TRBD1. The J segment lost 10 bases and the V segment lost 4 bases, leaving 9 bases of the junction unmatched. This CDR3 comprises 13 residues. CDR1 is SGDLS and CDR2 is YYNGEE in the germline V gene. The CDR3 region has the DNA TGTGCCAGCAGCCCCTGGGACAGGCCCCGAGCTTTCTTT. It specifies CASSPWDRPRAFF.

The table lists this clone with a few counts. V usage is TRBV27 and J usage is TRBJ2-7; D is ambiguous. The V end was cut by 2 bases, the J end by 5 bases, with 16 bases between. The CDR3 length is 15 residues. CDR1 MNHEY and CDR2 SMNVEV come from the germline V gene (reference sequence). The CDR3 coding sequence is TGTGCCAGCAGTTTAAGTATGGGTAGCCGCCACGAGCAGTACTTC. It codes for CASSLSMGSRHEQYF.

This sequence joins TRBV7-9 and TRBJ1-1; D remains ambiguous. The CDR3 is 14 residues long. The germline V gene encodes CDR1 SEHNR and CDR2 FQNEAQ (reference sequence). V lost 1 base, J lost 0 bases, and 6 bases lay in between. The chain's CDR3 is CASSLEHLNTEAFF. CDR3 DNA: TGTGCCAGCAGCTTAGAGCACCTGAACACTGAAGCTTTCTTT. Drawing the rest from reference TRBV7-9 and TRBJ1-1, the complete variable domain is DTGVSQNPRHKITKRGQNVTFRCDPISEHNRLYWYRQTLGQGPEFLTYFQNEAQLEKSRLLSDRFSAERPKGSFSTLEIQRTEQGDSAMYLCASSLEHLNTEAFFGQGTRLTVV.

The chain employs TRBV11-3 and TRBJ1-5; D is unresolved. The CDR3 consists of 15 residues. Germline CDR1 SGHNT, CDR2 YENEEA. The germline V and J ends were trimmed by 1 base and 7 bases, with 14 bases remaining between them. The CDR3 sequence: CASSLGFEGDQPQHF. The CDR3 DNA is TGTGCCAGCAGCTTAGGGTTTGAGGGTGACCAGCCCCAGCATTTT.

This clone was observed a handful of times. The V call is TRBV4-1, the J call TRBJ1-1; D not certain. Germline CDR1 is MGHRA and CDR2 is YSYEKL. V lost 4 bases, J lost 3 bases, and 6 bases lay in between. This CDR3 has 12 amino acids. CDR3 sequence (DNA): TGCGCCAGCAGCCCGGGTCACACTGAAGCTTTCTTT. This codes for CASSPGHTEAFF.

For the CDR3, the DNA is TGTGCCAGCAGCCAAGGGGATGGAAGCTCCTACGAGCAGTACTTC. Its protein is CASSQGDGSSYEQYF. This rearrangement joins TRBV4-2 to TRBJ2-7; no definite D call. This CDR3 region has 15 residues. The germline V and J ends were trimmed by 1 base and 0 bases, with 10 bases remaining between them. CDR1 and CDR2 from the germline V gene are LGHNA and YNFKEQ.

J is TRBJ1-6 and V is TRBV7-8; no clear D. The V gene's germline CDR1 is SGHVS and CDR2 FQNEAQ. V lost 7 bases and J 0 bases, leaving 4 bases between the germline ends. This CDR3 comprises 13 residues. CDR3 loop: CASKSSYNSPLHF. The CDR3 region has the DNA TGTGCCAGCAAAAGCTCCTATAATTCACCCCTCCACTTT.

The chain links TRBV5-6 to TRBJ1-3; D not resolved. The CDR3 sequence is 14 residues long. The V end was cut by 1 base, the J end by 2 bases, with 7 bases between. Germline V CDR1 and CDR2: SGHDT, YYEEEE. CDR3 in amino acids: CASSLRGTGNTIYF. The CDR3, as DNA: TGTGCCAGCAGCTTGCGGGGAACTGGAAACACCATATATTTT. Supplemented by reference TRBV5-6 and TRBJ1-3, the full variable domain reads DAGVTQSPTHLIKTRGQQVTLRCSPKSGHDTVSWYQQALGQGPQFIFQYYEEEERQRGNFPDRFSGHQFPNYSSELNVNALLLGDSALYLCASSLRGTGNTIYFGEGSWLTVV.

V gene TRBV4-2 combines with J gene TRBJ2-1; D remains ambiguous. The CDR3 length is 11 residues. V was clipped by 3 bases and J by 7 bases, with 4 bases between them. Per the germline V gene, CDR1 is LGHNA and CDR2 is YNFKEQ. As DNA, the CDR3 is TGTGCCAGCAGCCACGGGAATGAGCAGTTCTTC. Its translation is CASSHGNEQFF.

The CDR3 sequence is CASSLGLAGPDTQYF. CDR3 DNA sequence: TGTGCCAGCAGCTTAGGCCTAGCGGGACCAGATACGCAGTATTTT. This chain joins TRBV7-3 and TRBJ2-3; 9 nucleotides match TRBD2. The CDR3 totals 15 residues. Looked up from germline, CDR1 is SGHTA and CDR2 is FQGTGA. V lost 2 bases, J lost 4 bases, and 4 bases stayed unmatched.

The chain employs TRBV7-8 and TRBJ2-7; 9 bases line up with TRBD1. CDR1 is SGHVS and CDR2 is FQNEAQ in the germline V gene. The CDR3 loop spans 14 amino acids. The ends lost 5 bases at V and 4 bases at J; junction bases unmatched: 6. The CDR3 protein is CASSNRQGDYEQYF. CDR3 sequence (DNA): TGTGCCAGCAGCAACCGACAGGGGGATTACGAGCAGTACTTC.

The chain employs TRBV7-2 and TRBJ2-1; 8 positions match TRBD2. Germline V gives CDR1 SGHTA, CDR2 FQGNSA. This CDR3 region has 18 residues. With 5 bases clipped from V and 0 bases from J, the junction kept 12 bases outside the gene matches. CDR3 bases: TGTGCCAGCAGCCCCGGACTAGCACAAGATTACTCCTACAATGAGCAGTTCTTC. Translating it yields CASSPGLAQDYSYNEQFF.

The chain joins TRBV19 to TRBJ2-2, with 8 bases identical to TRBD2. V was clipped by 0 bases and J by 6 bases; unmatched bases: 9. CDR3 length: 17 amino acids. Germline V gene lookup returns CDR1 LNHDA and CDR2 SQIVND (reference sequence). The CDR3 is CASSIDAGGGGSGELFF. CDR3 sequence (DNA): TGTGCCAGTAGTATAGATGCGGGGGGAGGCGGTTCCGGGGAGCTGTTTTTT.

The chain joins TRBV11-1 to TRBJ2-2; the D gene is possibly TRBD2 (5 bases). V shed 0 bases and J shed 0 bases, with 17 bases lying between them. The CDR3 totals 19 residues. Germline assignment: CDR1 SGHAT and CDR2 FQDESV (reference sequence). In DNA, the CDR3 is TGTGCCAGCAGCTTAGCCCGTCGTGAGGGCCGAACGAACACCGGGGAGCTGTTTTTT. This sequence encodes CASSLARREGRTNTGELFF. The complete variable domain, with remaining parts taken from reference TRBV11-1 and TRBJ2-2, reads EAEVAQSPRYKITEKSQAVAFWCDPISGHATLYWYRQILGQGPELLVQFQDESVVDDSQLPKDRFSAERLKGVDSTLKIQPAELGDSAMYLCASSLARREGRTNTGELFFGEGSRLTVL.

V gene TRBV2 combines with J gene TRBJ2-7, with 10 nucleotides matching TRBD1. The junction had 8 bases not matched to a gene; V was cut back by 4 bases and J by 2 bases. The CDR3 has 16 amino acids. Per germline, CDR1 SNHLY and CDR2 FYNNEI. The CDR3 loop reads CASSVPTGGLTYEQYF. In DNA, the CDR3 is TGTGCCAGCAGTGTTCCGACAGGGGGCTTAACCTACGAGCAGTACTTC.

The rearrangement joins TRBV28 to TRBJ2-5; D remains unclear. The germline CDR1 and CDR2 sequences are MDHEN and SYDVKM. CDR3 length equals 13 residues. V lost 4 bases and J lost 5, with 11 bases in between. CDR3 residues: CASSSRYGETQYF. Written as DNA, the CDR3 is TGTGCCAGCAGTTCCCGGTATGGGGAGACCCAGTACTTC.

This clone was recorded only once. The V gene is TRBV11-2, the J gene TRBJ2-3; the D call may be TRBD1 or TRBD2 (6 bases each). The germline V gene has CDR1 SGHAT and CDR2 FQNNGV. CDR3 size: 14 residues. The V and J ends lost 2 bases and 5 bases respectively, with 11 bases between them. The DNA for the CDR3 is TGTGCCAGCAGCTTAACGGGGGCGGGAGATACGCAGTATTTT. Protein product: CASSLTGAGDTQYF.

V usage is TRBV5-1 and J usage is TRBJ1-1; D perhaps matches TRBD1 (5 bases). The V end was cut by 0 bases, the J end by 11 bases, with 11 bases between. This CDR3 contains 12 residues. Germline CDR1 SGHRS, CDR2 YFSETQ. The CDR3 loop reads CASSLGGMVAFF. In DNA form, the CDR3 reads TGCGCCAGCAGCTTGGGGGGGATGGTCGCTTTCTTT.

This clone was found a few times. The chain links TRBV6-4 to TRBJ1-5, with a tentative D call TRBD1 (6 bases). The CDR3 totals 16 residues. Trimming removed 9 bases from V and 4 bases from J, with 22 bases in between. From germline, CDR1 is MRHNA and CDR2 SNTAGT. The CDR3 region has the DNA TGTGCCAGAACCGCCAAACAGGGCCCCGCTAATCAGCCCCAGCATTTT. Its protein is CARTAKQGPANQPQHF.

This chain connects TRBV4-2 to TRBJ2-2; D might be TRBD2 (5 bases). This CDR3 spans 15 amino acids. Germline V gene sequence: CDR1 LGHNA, CDR2 YNFKEQ. Trimming took 4 bases from V and 4 from J, leaving 13 bases between them. CDR3 coding DNA: TGTGCCAGCAGCCCCTTAGAGGGAGTCACCGGGGAGCTGTTTTTT. Its protein is CASSPLEGVTGELFF.

The chain couples TRBV21-1 to TRBJ2-7; TRBD1, the D gene given by the table, was not confirmed from the DNA. TRBV21-1 is shown as a pseudogene. The CDR3 covers 13 residues. The CDR3 is CASSKRQGDEQYF. CDR3 coding DNA: TGTGCCAGCAGCAAAAGGCAGGGCGACGAGCAGTACTTC.

CDR3: CASSWGAGTDTQYF. In DNA form, the CDR3 reads TGTGCCAGCAGCTGGGGGGCCGGAACAGATACGCAGTATTTT. V gene TRBV7-2 combines with J gene TRBJ2-3; D assignment may be TRBD1 or TRBD2 (6 bases each). Germline V gives CDR1 SGHTA, CDR2 FQGNSA. The CDR3 is made up of 14 amino acids. V dropped 4 bases and J dropped 3 bases, with 11 bases sitting between them.

V usage is TRBV7-9 and J usage is TRBJ2-1; 7 nucleotides line up with TRBD1. Germline V gene lookup returns CDR1 SEHNR and CDR2 FQNEAQ (reference sequence). V dropped 9 bases and J dropped 4; count of bases not matched to a gene: 9. The CDR3 runs 14 residues. CDR3 protein: CARVEGASYNEQFF. CDR3 nucleotide sequence: TGTGCCAGAGTAGAGGGGGCGAGTTACAATGAGCAGTTCTTC. Drawing the rest from reference TRBV7-9 and TRBJ2-1, the complete variable domain is DTGVSQNPRHKITKRGQNVTFRCDPISEHNRLYWYRQTLGQGPEFLTYFQNEAQLEKSRLLSDRFSAERPKGSFSTLEIQRTEQGDSAMYLCARVEGASYNEQFFGPGTRLTVL.

The table lists this clone with a count of one. The CDR3 here is CASSPARDQGNTIYF. DNA for the CDR3: TGCGCCAGCAGCCCGGCCAGGGACCAGGGAAACACCATATATTTT. The genes are TRBV4-1 and TRBJ1-3; possible D gene TRBD1, 5 bases. The CDR3 totals 15 residues. The V and J ends lost 4 bases and 4 bases respectively, with 14 bases between them. The germline V gene encodes CDR1 MGHRA and CDR2 YSYEKL.

The chain couples TRBV27 to TRBJ2-7; 16 nucleotides match TRBD2. Germline V CDR1 and CDR2: MNHEY, SMNVEV (reference sequence). The CDR3 runs to 15 residues. Germline trimming cut 5 bases from V and 6 bases from J; bases unmatched to any gene: 4. The CDR3 nucleotides read TGTGCCAGCAGTCCCGGGACTAGCGGGGGGGCCGAGCAGTACTTC. Translated, it gives CASSPGTSGGAEQYF.

This clone appeared a single time. The chain employs TRBV11-2 and TRBJ2-1; D remains unclear. The CDR3 runs to 12 residues. The V end lost 2 bases, the J end lost 7 bases, and 6 bases lay between the germline ends. Germline CDR1 reads SGHAT; CDR2 reads FQNNGV. The CDR3 DNA sequence: TGTGCCAGCAGCTTATTAGGAAATGAGCAGTTCTTC. This encodes CASSLLGNEQFF.